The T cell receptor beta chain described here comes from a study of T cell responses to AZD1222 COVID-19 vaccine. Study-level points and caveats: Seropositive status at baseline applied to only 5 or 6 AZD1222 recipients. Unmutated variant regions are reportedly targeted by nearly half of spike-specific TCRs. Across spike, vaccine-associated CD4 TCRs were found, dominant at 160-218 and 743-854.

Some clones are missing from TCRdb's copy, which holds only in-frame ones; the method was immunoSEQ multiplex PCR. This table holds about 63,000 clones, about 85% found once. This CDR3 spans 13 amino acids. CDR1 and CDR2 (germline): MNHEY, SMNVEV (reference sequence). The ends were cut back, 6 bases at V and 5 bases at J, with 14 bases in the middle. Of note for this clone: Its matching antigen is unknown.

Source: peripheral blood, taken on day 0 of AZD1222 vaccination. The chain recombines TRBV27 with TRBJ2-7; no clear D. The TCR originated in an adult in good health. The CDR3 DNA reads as TGTGCCAGCAGGGAGAATGCTGGGCACGAGCAGTACTTC. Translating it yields CASRENAGHEQYF.